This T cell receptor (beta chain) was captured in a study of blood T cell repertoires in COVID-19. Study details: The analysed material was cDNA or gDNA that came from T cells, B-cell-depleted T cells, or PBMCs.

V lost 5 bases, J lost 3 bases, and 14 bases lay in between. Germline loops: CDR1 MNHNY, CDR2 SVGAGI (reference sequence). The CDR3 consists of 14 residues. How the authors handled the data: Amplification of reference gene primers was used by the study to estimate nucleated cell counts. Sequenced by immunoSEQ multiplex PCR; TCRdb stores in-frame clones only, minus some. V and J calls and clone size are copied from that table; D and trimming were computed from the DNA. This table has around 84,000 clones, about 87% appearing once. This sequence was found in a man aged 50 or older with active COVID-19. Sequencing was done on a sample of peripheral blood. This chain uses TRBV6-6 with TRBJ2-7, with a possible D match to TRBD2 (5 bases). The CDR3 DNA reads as TGTGCCAGCAGTCGGACTCTCGAGGTCTACGAGCAGTACTTC. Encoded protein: CASSRTLEVYEQYF.